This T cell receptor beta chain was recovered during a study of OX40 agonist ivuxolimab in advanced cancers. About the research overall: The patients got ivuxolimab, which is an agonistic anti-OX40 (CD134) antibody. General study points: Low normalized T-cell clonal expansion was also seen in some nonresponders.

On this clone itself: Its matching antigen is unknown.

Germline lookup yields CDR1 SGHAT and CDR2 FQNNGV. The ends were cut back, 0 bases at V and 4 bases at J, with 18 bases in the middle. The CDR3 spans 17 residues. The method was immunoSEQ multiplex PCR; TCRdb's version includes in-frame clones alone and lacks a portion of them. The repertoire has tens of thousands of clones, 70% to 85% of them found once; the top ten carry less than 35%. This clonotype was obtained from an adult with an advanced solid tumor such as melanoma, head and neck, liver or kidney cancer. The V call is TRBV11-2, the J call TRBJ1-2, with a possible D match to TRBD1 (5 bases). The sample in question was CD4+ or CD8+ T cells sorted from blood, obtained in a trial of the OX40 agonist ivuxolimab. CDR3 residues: CASSLDLRQGGGYGYTF. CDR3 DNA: TGTGCCAGCAGCTTAGATCTTCGGCAGGGTGGTGGCTATGGCTACACCTTC.